This TCR beta chain was recovered during a study of spatial heterogeneity in lung cancer. Study context: Raw sequencing reads included, on average, more than eight appearances of each unique TCR and UMI combination.

This clonotype was seen a few times. As yet, its antigen is unknown. Documented time point: blood at routine non-recurrence follow-up after resection. Sequencing covered unsorted whole RNA taken from tumor, nontumor lung or frozen PBMC. TCRdb passed the 5' RACE reads through MiXCR, listing each CDR3 protein once. Of 95,000 to 130,000 distinct CDR3 sequences in the sample, 12% were seen once. Findings of the study overall: In blood, ubiquitous expanded tumor TCRs appeared more at resection than follow-up.

Per germline, CDR1 KGHSH and CDR2 LQKENI. V was cut by 3 bases and J by 0 bases, with 9 bases left in between. The CDR3 runs to 14 residues. The sample consisted of PBMCs, taken at follow-up. The receptor was derived from a male donor with early-stage non-small cell lung cancer. This chain joins TRBV18 and TRBJ2-7; D tentatively fits TRBD1 or TRBD2 (5 bases each). CDR3 nucleotides: TGTGCCAGCTCACCTGGGGACGGCTCCTACGAGCAGTACTTC. Protein: CASSPGDGSYEQYF.